The clone carrying this TCR beta chain has a handful of counts. Antigen specificity is unknown. These data come from a study of cytomegalovirus exposure and HLA in healthy donors. Study conclusions and caveats: A highly shared variant cluster was judged a likely technical artifact.

Deletions cut 3 bases from V and 3 bases from J, with 24 bases between. Per germline, CDR1 SGHTA and CDR2 FQGNSA. This CDR3 has 18 amino acids. The PCR employed 60 Vbeta primers together with 13 Jbeta primers. In the original workflow: Unique TCR beta chains totaled roughly 80 million in a later count, with roughly 12 million of them shared. Here immunoSEQ multiplex PCR was the method, and the copy in TCRdb shows in-frame clones only, minus some. That table is the source of V, J and clone size, and D and trimming were worked out from the DNA. Among roughly 100,000 clones, about 76% were seen once, and the ten largest hold under 6.5%.

Sequencing was done on a sample of PBMCs. This clonotype was sampled from a woman between 50 and 59 years old in good health and CMV-seropositive. The chain joins TRBV7-2 to TRBJ2-7; D might be TRBD2 (5 bases). Here the CDR3 reads CASSFGVVGGHKVYEQYF. The CDR3 DNA reads TGTGCCAGCAGCTTCGGGGTTGTGGGCGGCCATAAGGTCTACGAGCAGTACTTC.